This TCR beta chain was retrieved from a study of PD-L1 blockade in urothelial cancer. Overall study: Patients commenced intravenous atezolizumab, 1,200 mg every 3 weeks, around 2014. Blood was analyzed 3 weeks (second dose) and 6 weeks after treatment start. Between 0 and 3 chemotherapy regimens preceded treatment for each patient.

Whole-study results and caveats: Clones that were tumor-associated expanded more in the blood of durable-benefit patients at 3 weeks.

With V trimmed by 0 bases and J by 2 bases, 1 base remained unmatched. Germline assignment: CDR1 SGHRS and CDR2 YFSETQ. This CDR3 has 14 amino acids. TCRdb's table, derived via immunoSEQ multiplex PCR, lists solely in-frame clones and lacks some. The sample has approximately 20,000 clones, around 91% seen once. Time point of the sample: peripheral blood 6 weeks after treatment start. On this clone itself: The antigen is undetermined.

The sequences come from PBMCs, collected around atezolizumab (anti-PD-L1) treatment. This chain connects TRBV5-1 to TRBJ2-5; TRBD1 matches 7 bases. This clonotype originated in a woman aged 60-70 years with urothelial cancer. In DNA form, the CDR3 reads TGCGCCAGCAGCTTGGGACAGGGACAAGAGACCCAGTACTTC. Translating gives CASSLGQGQETQYF.